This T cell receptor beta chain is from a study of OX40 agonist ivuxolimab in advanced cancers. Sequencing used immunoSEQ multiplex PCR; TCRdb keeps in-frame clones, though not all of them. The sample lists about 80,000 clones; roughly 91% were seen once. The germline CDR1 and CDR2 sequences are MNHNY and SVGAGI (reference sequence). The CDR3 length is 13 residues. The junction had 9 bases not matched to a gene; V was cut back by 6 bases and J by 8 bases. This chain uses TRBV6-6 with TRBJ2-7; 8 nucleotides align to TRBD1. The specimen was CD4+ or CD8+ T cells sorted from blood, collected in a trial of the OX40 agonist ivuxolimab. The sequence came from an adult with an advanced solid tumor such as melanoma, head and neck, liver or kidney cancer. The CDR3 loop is CASSPGQGYKQYF. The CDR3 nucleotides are TGTGCCAGCAGCCCCGGACAGGGATACAAGCAGTACTTC.